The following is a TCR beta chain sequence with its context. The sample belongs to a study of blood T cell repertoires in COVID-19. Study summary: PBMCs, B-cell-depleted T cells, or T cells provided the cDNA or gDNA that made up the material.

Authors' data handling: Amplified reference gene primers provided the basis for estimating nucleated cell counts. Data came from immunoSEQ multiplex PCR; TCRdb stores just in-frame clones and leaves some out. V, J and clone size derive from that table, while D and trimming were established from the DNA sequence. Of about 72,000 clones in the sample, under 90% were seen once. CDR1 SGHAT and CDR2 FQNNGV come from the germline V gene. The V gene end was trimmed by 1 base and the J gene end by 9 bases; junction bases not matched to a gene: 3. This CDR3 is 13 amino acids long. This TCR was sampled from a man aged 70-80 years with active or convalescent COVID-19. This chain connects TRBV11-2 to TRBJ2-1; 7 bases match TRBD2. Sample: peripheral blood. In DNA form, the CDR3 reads TGTGCCAGCAGCTTAGGGTTAGCGGGTGAGCAGTTCTTC. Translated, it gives CASSLGLAGEQFF.